The 27 T cell receptor beta chains below were found in one sample sequenced in a study of cytomegalovirus exposure and HLA in healthy donors. Researchers ran the PCR with 60 Vbeta and 13 Jbeta primers. Only in-frame clones appear in the TCRdb table, and some are missing; sequencing was by immunoSEQ multiplex PCR. The table records 150,000 to 200,000 clones, 65% to 85% of them present only once. The sequenced sample was PBMCs. The source of these receptors is a woman younger than 45 in good health and CMV-seropositive.

This chain links TRBV2 with TRBJ2-7; 7 bases map to TRBD1. This CDR3 spans 14 amino acids. The germline CDR1 and CDR2 sequences are SNHLY and FYNNEI. With V trimmed by 6 bases and J by 5 bases, 10 bases remained unmatched. For the CDR3, the DNA is TGTGCCAGCAGCAGTTCACCGACAGGGAACGAGCAGTACTTC. Translation: CASSSSPTGNEQYF. The full variable domain, with the rest looked up from reference TRBV2 and TRBJ2-7, is EPEVTQTPSHQVTQMGQEVILRCVPISNHLYFYWYRQILGQKVEFLVSFYNNEISEKSEIFDDQFSVERPDGSNFTLKIRSTKLEDSAMYFCASSSSPTGNEQYFGPGTRLTVT.

This clone was found a few times. The V and J genes are TRBV5-5 and TRBJ1-1; TRBD1 aligns across 8 bases. V was clipped by 2 bases and J by 10 bases; unmatched bases: 7. The V gene's germline CDR1 is SGHKS and CDR2 YYEKEE (reference sequence). This CDR3 is built from 13 residues. CDR3 nucleotides: TGTGCCAGCAGCTTTGACAGGGGCTTTGCAGCTTTCTTT. It is translated as CASSFDRGFAAFF. Using reference TRBV5-5 and TRBJ1-1 for the parts outside the CDR3, the full variable domain is DAGVTQSPTHLIKTRGQQVTLRCSPISGHKSVSWYQQVLGQGPQFIFQYYEKEERGRGNFPDRFSARQFPNYSSELNVNALLLGDSALYLCASSFDRGFAAFFGQGTRLTVV.

The J gene is TRBJ2-7, the V gene TRBV29-1; TRBD1 matches at 7 bases. Germline lookup yields CDR1 SQVTM and CDR2 ANQGSEA. With 5 bases clipped from V and 2 bases from J, the junction kept 9 bases outside the gene matches. The CDR3 runs to 14 residues. This CDR3 is CSVWMGQYPYEQYF. The CDR3 DNA is TGCAGCGTTTGGATGGGACAGTACCCCTACGAGCAGTACTTC.

The chain couples TRBV7-2 to TRBJ2-7, with TRBD2 as a possible D gene (6 bases). Germline V gene data show CDR1 as SGHTA and CDR2 as FQGNSA. The CDR3 runs to 12 residues. With 6 bases removed from V and 4 bases from J, the gap between germline ends came to 10 bases. CDR3 in DNA: TGTGCCAGCAGGGCGGCGGGATACGAGCAGTACTTC. This gives the protein CASRAAGYEQYF.

The count of this clone is one. J is TRBJ1-2 and V is TRBV6-5; D is possibly TRBD1 (6 bases). Germline loops: CDR1 MNHEY, CDR2 SVGAGI. The CDR3 contains 12 residues. Trimming left V 10 bases short and J 3 bases short, with 12 bases between. The chain's CDR3 is CATRAGDYGYTF. The DNA of the CDR3 is TGTGCCACGCGGGCAGGGGACTATGGCTACACCTTC.

V gene TRBV18 combines with J gene TRBJ1-5; D is possibly TRBD1 (5 bases). Trimming took 6 bases from V and 7 from J, leaving 16 bases between them. Germline V gene sequence: CDR1 KGHSH, CDR2 LQKENI. The CDR3 is 14 amino acids. This CDR3 reads CASSPGRGGQPQHF. CDR3 nucleotide sequence: TGTGCCAGCTCCCCGGGGAGGGGTGGACAGCCCCAGCATTTT.

This clone was observed once. J is TRBJ2-5 and V is TRBV7-6, with 7 positions matching TRBD1. J gave up 3 bases and V 2 bases, and 12 bases lay outside the gene matches. The CDR3 sequence is 17 residues long. Germline V CDR1 and CDR2: SGHVS, FNYEAQ. The CDR3 sequence is CASSLLPGQSTEETQYF. CDR3 DNA: TGTGCCAGCAGCTTACTACCGGGACAGTCAACTGAAGAGACCCAGTACTTC.

The chain combines TRBV11-2 with TRBJ2-1, with 16 bases identical to TRBD2. The CDR3 is made up of 19 amino acids. CDR1 and CDR2 from the germline V gene are SGHAT and FQNNGV. The V segment lost 5 bases and the J segment 5 bases; nucleotides outside the gene matches: 12. CDR3 sequence reads: CASSSNLGLAGGRNNEQFF. The CDR3 DNA reads TGTGCCAGCAGCAGTAACTTGGGACTAGCGGGGGGGCGCAACAATGAGCAGTTCTTC.

V gene TRBV5-1 combines with J gene TRBJ2-1; 7 bases map to TRBD2. CDR1 and CDR2 (germline): SGHRS, YFSETQ. V was clipped by 2 bases and J by 6 bases; unmatched bases: 5. The CDR3 has 14 residues. The CDR3 region is CASSFGREFNEQFF. The CDR3, as DNA: TGCGCCAGCAGCTTCGGGCGGGAGTTCAATGAGCAGTTCTTC. The full variable domain, in which reference TRBV5-1 and TRBJ2-1 provide the parts outside the CDR3, is KAGVTQTPRYLIKTRGQQVTLSCSPISGHRSVSWYQQTPGQGLQFLFEYFSETQRNKGNFPGRFSGRQFSNSRSEMNVSTLELGDSALYLCASSFGREFNEQFFGPGTRLTVL.

The chain employs TRBV5-4 and TRBJ2-6; TRBD1 might be the D (5 bases). The CDR3 runs to 15 residues. Germline CDR1 SGHNT, CDR2 YYREEE (reference sequence). V dropped 2 bases and J dropped 6 bases, with 12 bases sitting between them. The CDR3 coding sequence is TGTGCCAGCAGCTTAGTGGGGCCCCAGGCCAACGTCCTGACTTTC. It is translated as CASSLVGPQANVLTF.

This chain uses TRBV29-1 with TRBJ1-1; D gene ambiguous. V was pared by 5 bases and J by 1 base, with 5 bases between. Germline CDR1 and CDR2: SQVTM and ANQGSEA. This CDR3 has 11 amino acids. The CDR3 reads CSVQKNTEAFF. Written as DNA, the CDR3 is TGCAGCGTTCAGAAGAACACTGAAGCTTTCTTT.

A few counts support this clone. The V call is TRBV6-6, the J call TRBJ2-7; tentatively, D is TRBD2 (6 bases). Germline V gene sequence: CDR1 MNHNY, CDR2 SVGAGI (reference sequence). The CDR3 runs to 14 residues. Trimming left V 2 bases short and J 7 bases short, with 15 bases between. The CDR3 sequence: CASSYPWAEGEQYF. For the CDR3, the DNA is TGTGCCAGCAGTTACCCCTGGGCGGAGGGGGAGCAGTACTTC.

The chain joins TRBV2 to TRBJ1-2, with a possible D match to TRBD1 (5 bases). With 3 bases removed from V and 2 bases from J, the gap between germline ends came to 13 bases. The length of the CDR3 is 15 residues. The germline V gene encodes CDR1 SNHLY and CDR2 FYNNEI. The CDR3 sequence: CASSDVGGVNYGYTF. The CDR3 bases are TGTGCCAGCAGTGATGTGGGGGGTGTAAACTATGGCTACACCTTC.

J is TRBJ1-1 and V is TRBV6-5; tentatively, D is TRBD1 (5 bases). This CDR3 is built from 15 residues. V was shortened by 7 bases and J by 1 base, with 16 bases between the two germline ends. Germline CDR1 reads MNHEY; CDR2 reads SVGAGI. CDR3 DNA: TGTGCCAGCATTGTACTTCTCGGGGGGAACACTGAAGCTTTCTTT. It translates to CASIVLLGGNTEAFF.

This clone has only a few counts. The chain joins TRBV28 to TRBJ2-1; the match to TRBD1 covers 8 bases. The CDR3 is 15 residues long. Germline CDR1 MDHEN, CDR2 SYDVKM. The J segment lost 5 bases and the V segment lost 3 bases, leaving 6 bases of the junction unmatched. The chain's CDR3 is CASSFLGQVHNEQFF. CDR3 sequence (DNA): TGTGCCAGCAGTTTCCTGGGACAGGTTCACAATGAGCAGTTCTTC.

This chain uses TRBV15 with TRBJ2-1, with 16 positions matching TRBD2. The CDR3 runs 16 residues. CDR1 and CDR2 (germline): LNHNV, YYDKDF (reference sequence). After removal of 9 bases from V and 8 bases from J, the junction contained 10 bases not matched to a gene. The CDR3 bases are TGTGCCACTTCGGGACTAGCGGGGGGGCTCGGGGATGAGCAGTTCTTC. Translated, it gives CATSGLAGGLGDEQFF. Together with reference TRBV15 and TRBJ2-1, the CDR3 gives the full variable domain: DAMVIQNPRYQVTQFGKPVTLSCSQTLNHNVMYWYQQKSSQAPKLLFHYYDKDFNNEADTPDNFQSRRPNTSFCFLDIRSPGLGDTAMYLCATSGLAGGLGDEQFFGPGTRLTVL.

The V call is TRBV2, the J call TRBJ2-3; 8 bases align to TRBD2. Germline V gives CDR1 SNHLY, CDR2 FYNNEI. The CDR3 spans 17 residues. V shed 0 bases, J shed 5 bases, and the junction held 10 bases outside the gene matches. The CDR3 nucleotides are TGTGCCAGCAGTGAAGCGCCCGGGAGGGCCGGGAAAGATACGCAGTATTTT. Translating it yields CASSEAPGRAGKDTQYF. The whole variable domain, filled in from reference TRBV2 and TRBJ2-3, reads EPEVTQTPSHQVTQMGQEVILRCVPISNHLYFYWYRQILGQKVEFLVSFYNNEISEKSEIFDDQFSVERPDGSNFTLKIRSTKLEDSAMYFCASSEAPGRAGKDTQYFGPGTRLTVL.

The V gene is TRBV11-1, the J gene TRBJ1-1, with D uncertain. The CDR3 is 14 residues long. Trimming left V 0 bases short and J 8 bases short, with 13 bases between. Germline CDR1 SGHAT, CDR2 FQDESV (reference sequence). CDR3: CASSLAPRGTEAFF. As DNA, the CDR3 is TGTGCCAGCAGCTTAGCTCCTCGGGGAACCGAAGCTTTCTTT. Together with reference TRBV11-1 and TRBJ1-1, the CDR3 gives the full variable domain: EAEVAQSPRYKITEKSQAVAFWCDPISGHATLYWYRQILGQGPELLVQFQDESVVDDSQLPKDRFSAERLKGVDSTLKIQPAELGDSAMYLCASSLAPRGTEAFFGQGTRLTVV.

This chain links TRBV27 with TRBJ2-6; 10 bases are shared with TRBD1. The CDR3 extends over 16 amino acids. V was clipped by 6 bases and J by 0 bases; unmatched bases: 2. Germline CDR1 is MNHEY and CDR2 is SMNVEV (reference sequence). CDR3 DNA sequence: TGTGCCAGCAGCGGACAGGGGGGCTCTGGGGCCAACGTCCTGACTTTC. Translated, it gives CASSGQGGSGANVLTF. Using reference TRBV27 and TRBJ2-6 for the parts outside the CDR3, the full variable domain is EAQVTQNPRYLITVTGKKLTVTCSQNMNHEYMSWYRQDPGLGLRQIYYSMNVEVTDKGDVPEGYKVSRKEKRNFPLILESPSPNQTSLYFCASSGQGGSGANVLTFGAGSRLTVL.

The chain combines TRBV2 with TRBJ2-7; D remains ambiguous. This CDR3 contains 11 residues. The germline gives CDR1 SNHLY, CDR2 FYNNEI. The V and J ends lost 3 bases and 4 bases respectively, with 4 bases between them. The CDR3 DNA sequence: TGTGCCAGCAGTGACCGGTACGAGCAGTACTTC. Translated: CASSDRYEQYF.

This chain connects TRBV9 to TRBJ1-2; no reliable D call. V lost 1 base and J 8 bases, leaving 12 bases between the germline ends. The CDR3 has 13 amino acids. CDR1 and CDR2 from the germline V gene are SGDLS and YYNGEE. The CDR3 DNA reads TGTGCCAGCAGCGTATCTCGGGGATGGGGCTACACCTTC. Translated, it gives CASSVSRGWGYTF. Full variable domain (missing parts from reference TRBV9 and TRBJ1-2): DSGVTQTPKHLITATGQRVTLRCSPRSGDLSVYWYQQSLDQGLQFLIQYYNGEERAKGNILERFSAQQFPDLHSELNLSSLELGDSALYFCASSVSRGWGYTFGSGTRLTVV.

V gene TRBV5-5 combines with J gene TRBJ1-1; D not certain. The CDR3 totals 14 residues. Trimming removed 0 bases from V and 4 bases from J, with 10 bases in between. Germline V gene sequence: CDR1 SGHKS, CDR2 YYEKEE (reference sequence). CDR3 in amino acids: CASSLVTDLTEAFF. In DNA form, the CDR3 reads TGTGCCAGCAGCTTGGTGACTGATCTCACTGAAGCTTTCTTT.

The V gene is TRBV6-5, the J gene TRBJ1-6; D is possibly TRBD1 (6 bases). Trimming took off 0 bases at V and 9 bases at J, with 15 bases between the two ends. The CDR3 runs 16 residues. Germline V gives CDR1 MNHEY, CDR2 SVGAGI. The CDR3 DNA reads TGTGCCAGCAGTTACTCGCCGGGACAAAGTCTTTCACCCCTCCACTTT. It codes for CASSYSPGQSLSPLHF.

This chain joins TRBV5-1 and TRBJ2-1; D is unresolved. Germline CDR1 is SGHRS and CDR2 is YFSETQ. The CDR3 spans 15 residues. Between the trimmed V and J ends, which lost 4 bases and 4 bases, there was a span of 15 bases. In DNA, the CDR3 is TGCGCCAGCAGCACCGGCCTCCTCGGGTACAATGAGCAGTTCTTC. Translated: CASSTGLLGYNEQFF.

CDR3 bases: TGTGCCAGCAGCTGGGACACGCGAGGGCTCCACTTT. Translating it yields CASSWDTRGLHF. This chain joins TRBV7-9 and TRBJ1-6, with a weak D call TRBD1 (6 bases). Per germline, CDR1 SEHNR and CDR2 FQNEAQ (reference sequence). Trimming removed 4 bases at V and 16 bases at J, with 14 bases between. This CDR3 is 12 amino acids long.

The rearrangement uses TRBV27 and TRBJ2-7; 15 nucleotides agree with TRBD2. CDR3 length: 14 amino acids. V lost 4 bases and J lost 6; bases outside the gene matches: 1. Germline loops: CDR1 MNHEY, CDR2 SMNVEV (reference sequence). The DNA of the CDR3 is TGTGCCAGCAGTTCGGGACTAGCGGGGGGCGAGCAGTACTTC. This encodes CASSSGLAGGEQYF.

The chain employs TRBV5-1 and TRBJ2-1; the D gene is possibly TRBD2 (6 bases). This CDR3 has 15 residues. V lost 2 bases and J lost 4, with 13 bases in between. Per the germline V gene, CDR1 is SGHRS and CDR2 is YFSETQ. The CDR3 nucleotides are TGCGCCAGCAGCTTATACGGGAGTTTGTACAATGAGCAGTTCTTC. It translates to CASSLYGSLYNEQFF.